The 2 T cell receptor beta chains listed next were all sequenced from one sample in a study of blood T cell repertoires in COVID-19. Sequencing used immunoSEQ multiplex PCR; TCRdb keeps in-frame clones, though not all of them. The table has a few hundred thousand clones, approximately 86% seen once; the top ten hold 4.5% to 5.5%. The material sequenced was PBMCs or T cells enriched from blood (not recorded which). All receptors come from a woman aged 30 to 39 who had been exposed to COVID-19.

The chain is built from TRBV19 and TRBJ2-7, with a tentative D call TRBD1 (5 bases). Between the trimmed V and J ends, which lost 6 bases and 0 bases, there was a span of 15 bases. Germline CDR1 LNHDA, CDR2 SQIVND (reference sequence). The CDR3 is made up of 15 amino acids. As DNA, the CDR3 is TGTGCCAGTAGCCCAGGACAACCGTTCTCCTACGAGCAGTACTTC. Its translation is CASSPGQPFSYEQYF.

This rearrangement joins TRBV2 to TRBJ2-7; the match to TRBD2 covers 12 bases. V dropped 6 bases and J dropped 3; count of bases not matched to a gene: 12. There are 17 residues in the CDR3. CDR1 SNHLY and CDR2 FYNNEI come from the germline V gene. For the CDR3, the DNA is TGTGCCAGCAGACCAACTAGCGGGGGGACGTTCCTCTACGAGCAGTACTTC. Its protein product is CASRPTSGGTFLYEQYF.